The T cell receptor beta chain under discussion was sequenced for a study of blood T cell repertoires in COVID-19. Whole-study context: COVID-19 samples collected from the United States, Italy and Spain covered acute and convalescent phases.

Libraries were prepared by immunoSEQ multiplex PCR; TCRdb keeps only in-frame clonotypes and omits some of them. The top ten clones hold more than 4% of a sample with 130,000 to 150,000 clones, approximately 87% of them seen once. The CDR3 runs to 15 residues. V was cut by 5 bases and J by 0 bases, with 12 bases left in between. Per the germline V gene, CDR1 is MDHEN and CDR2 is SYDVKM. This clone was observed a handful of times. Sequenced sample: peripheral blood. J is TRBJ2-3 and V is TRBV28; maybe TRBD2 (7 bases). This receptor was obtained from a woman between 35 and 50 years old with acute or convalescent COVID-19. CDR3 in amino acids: CASSIGGASTDTQYF. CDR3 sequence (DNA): TGTGCCAGCAGTATAGGGGGGGCTAGCACAGATACGCAGTATTTT.